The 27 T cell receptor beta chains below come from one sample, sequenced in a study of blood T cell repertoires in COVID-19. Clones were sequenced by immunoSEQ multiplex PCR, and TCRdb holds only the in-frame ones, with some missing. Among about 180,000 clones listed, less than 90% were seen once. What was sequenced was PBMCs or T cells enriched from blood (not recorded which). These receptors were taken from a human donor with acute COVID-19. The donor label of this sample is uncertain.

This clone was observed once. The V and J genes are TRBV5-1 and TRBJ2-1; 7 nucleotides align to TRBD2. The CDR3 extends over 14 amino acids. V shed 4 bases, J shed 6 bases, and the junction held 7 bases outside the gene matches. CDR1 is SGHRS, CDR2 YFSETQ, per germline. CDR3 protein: CASSARGEINEQFF. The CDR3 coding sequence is TGCGCCAGCAGCGCCCGGGGGGAGATCAATGAGCAGTTCTTC.

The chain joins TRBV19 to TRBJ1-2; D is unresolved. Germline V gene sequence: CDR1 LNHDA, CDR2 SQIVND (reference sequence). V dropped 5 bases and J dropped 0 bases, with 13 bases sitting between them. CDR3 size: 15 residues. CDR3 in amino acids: CASSEGSQANYGYTF. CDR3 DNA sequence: TGTGCCAGTAGTGAAGGGAGTCAAGCTAACTATGGCTACACCTTC.

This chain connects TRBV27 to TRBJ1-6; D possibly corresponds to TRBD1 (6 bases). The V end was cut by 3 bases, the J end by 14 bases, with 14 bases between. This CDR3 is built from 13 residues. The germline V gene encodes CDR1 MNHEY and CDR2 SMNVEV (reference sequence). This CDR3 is CASSFKGVSTLHF. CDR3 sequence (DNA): TGTGCCAGCAGTTTTAAGGGGGTCAGCACCCTCCACTTT.

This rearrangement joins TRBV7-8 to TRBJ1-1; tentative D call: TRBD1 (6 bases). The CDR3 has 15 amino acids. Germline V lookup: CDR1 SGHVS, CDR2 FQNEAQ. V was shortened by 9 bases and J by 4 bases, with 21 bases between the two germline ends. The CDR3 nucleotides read TGTGCCAGTCGTCGCTGGGGGCAATCGGGCACTGAAGCTTTCTTT. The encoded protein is CASRRWGQSGTEAFF.

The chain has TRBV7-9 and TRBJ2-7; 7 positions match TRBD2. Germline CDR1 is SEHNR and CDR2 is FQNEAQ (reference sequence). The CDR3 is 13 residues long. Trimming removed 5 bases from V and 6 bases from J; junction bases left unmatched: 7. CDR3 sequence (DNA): TGTGCCAGCAGCCCGGGAGGTTTAACCGAGCAGTACTTC. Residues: CASSPGGLTEQYF.

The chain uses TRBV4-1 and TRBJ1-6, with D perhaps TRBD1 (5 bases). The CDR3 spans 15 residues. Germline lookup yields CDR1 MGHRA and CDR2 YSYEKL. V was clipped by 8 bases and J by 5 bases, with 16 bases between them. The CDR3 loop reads CASLPGKGNNSPLHF. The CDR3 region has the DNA TGCGCCAGCCTCCCCGGAAAGGGGAATAATTCACCCCTCCACTTT.

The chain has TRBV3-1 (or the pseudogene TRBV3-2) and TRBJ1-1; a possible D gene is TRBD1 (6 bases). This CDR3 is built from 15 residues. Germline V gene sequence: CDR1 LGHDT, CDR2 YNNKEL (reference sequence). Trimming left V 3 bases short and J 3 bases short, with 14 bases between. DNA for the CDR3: TGTGCCAGCAGCCATACGACCCAGGGGTACACTGAAGCTTTCTTT. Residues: CASSHTTQGYTEAFF.

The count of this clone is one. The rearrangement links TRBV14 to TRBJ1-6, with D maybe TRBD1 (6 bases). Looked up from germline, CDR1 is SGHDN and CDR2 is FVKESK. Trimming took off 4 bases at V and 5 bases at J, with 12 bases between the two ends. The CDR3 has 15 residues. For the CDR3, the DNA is TGTGCCAGCAGCCCAGGGGTGAACCATAATTCACCCCTCCACTTT. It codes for CASSPGVNHNSPLHF.

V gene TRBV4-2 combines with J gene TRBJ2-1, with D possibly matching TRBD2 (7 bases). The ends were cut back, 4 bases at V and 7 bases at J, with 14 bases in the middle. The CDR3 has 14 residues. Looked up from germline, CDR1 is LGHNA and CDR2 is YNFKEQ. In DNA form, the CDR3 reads TGTGCCAGCAGCCGTGGGGGGGGCGAAAATGAGCAGTTCTTC. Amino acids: CASSRGGGENEQFF.

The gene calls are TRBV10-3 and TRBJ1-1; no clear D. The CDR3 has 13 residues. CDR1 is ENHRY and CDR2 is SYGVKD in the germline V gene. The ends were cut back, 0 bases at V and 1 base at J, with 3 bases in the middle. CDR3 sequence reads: CAISESRNTEAFF. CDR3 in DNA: TGTGCCATCAGTGAGTCGCGGAACACTGAAGCTTTCTTT.

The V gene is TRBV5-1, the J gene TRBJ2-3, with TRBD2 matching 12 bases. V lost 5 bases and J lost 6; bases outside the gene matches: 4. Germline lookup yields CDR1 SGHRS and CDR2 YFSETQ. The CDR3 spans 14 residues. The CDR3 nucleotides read TGCGCCAGCAGGCTAGCGGGGGGGCCTGATACGCAGTATTTT. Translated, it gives CASRLAGGPDTQYF.

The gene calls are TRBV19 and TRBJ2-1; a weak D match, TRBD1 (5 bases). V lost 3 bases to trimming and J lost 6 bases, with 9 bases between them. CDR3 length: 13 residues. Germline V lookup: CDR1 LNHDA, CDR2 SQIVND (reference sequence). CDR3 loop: CASSMGHRNEQFF. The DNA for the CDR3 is TGTGCCAGTAGTATGGGGCACCGCAATGAGCAGTTCTTC.

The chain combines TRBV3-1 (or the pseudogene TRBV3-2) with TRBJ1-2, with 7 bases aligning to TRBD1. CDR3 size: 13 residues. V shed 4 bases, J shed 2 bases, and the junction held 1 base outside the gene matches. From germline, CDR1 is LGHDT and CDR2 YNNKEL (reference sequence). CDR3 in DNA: TGTGCCAGCAGCCGACAGGGAAACTATGGCTACACCTTC. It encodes CASSRQGNYGYTF.

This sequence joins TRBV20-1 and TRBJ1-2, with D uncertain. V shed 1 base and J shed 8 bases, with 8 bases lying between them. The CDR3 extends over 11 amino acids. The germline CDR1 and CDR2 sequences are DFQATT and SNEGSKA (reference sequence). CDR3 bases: TGCAGTGCTAGAGTTCCCCGGGGCTACACCTTC. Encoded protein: CSARVPRGYTF.

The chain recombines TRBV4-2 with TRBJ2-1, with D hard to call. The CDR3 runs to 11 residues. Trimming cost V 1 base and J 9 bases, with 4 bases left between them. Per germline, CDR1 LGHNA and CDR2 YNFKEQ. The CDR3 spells CASSQGLEQFF. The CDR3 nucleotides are TGTGCCAGCAGCCAAGGTCTTGAGCAGTTCTTC.

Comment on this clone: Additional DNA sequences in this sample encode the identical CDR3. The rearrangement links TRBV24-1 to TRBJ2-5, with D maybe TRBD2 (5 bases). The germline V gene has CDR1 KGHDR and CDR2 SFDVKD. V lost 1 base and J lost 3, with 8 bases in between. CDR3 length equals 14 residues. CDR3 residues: CATSDFVGEETQYF. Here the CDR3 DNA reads TGTGCCACCAGTGATTTTGTCGGGGAAGAGACCCAGTACTTC.

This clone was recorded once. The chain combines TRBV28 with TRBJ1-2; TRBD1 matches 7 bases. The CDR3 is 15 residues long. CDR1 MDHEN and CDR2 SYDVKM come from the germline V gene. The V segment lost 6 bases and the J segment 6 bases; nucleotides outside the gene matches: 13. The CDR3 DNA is TGTGCCAGCAGCCTGCTTCACAGGGGTGGTCATGGCTACACCTTC. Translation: CASSLLHRGGHGYTF.

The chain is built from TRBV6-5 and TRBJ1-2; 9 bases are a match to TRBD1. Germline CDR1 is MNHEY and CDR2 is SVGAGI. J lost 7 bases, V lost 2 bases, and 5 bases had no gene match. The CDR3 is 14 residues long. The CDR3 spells CASSYAGTGPGYTF. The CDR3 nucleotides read TGTGCCAGCAGTTACGCCGGGACAGGGCCTGGCTACACCTTC.

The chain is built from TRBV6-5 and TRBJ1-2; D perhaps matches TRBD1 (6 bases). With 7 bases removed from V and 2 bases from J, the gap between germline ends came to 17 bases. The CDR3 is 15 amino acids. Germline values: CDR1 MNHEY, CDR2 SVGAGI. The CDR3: CASMDEVGANYGYTF. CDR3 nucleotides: TGTGCCAGCATGGATGAAGTGGGGGCCAACTATGGCTACACCTTC.

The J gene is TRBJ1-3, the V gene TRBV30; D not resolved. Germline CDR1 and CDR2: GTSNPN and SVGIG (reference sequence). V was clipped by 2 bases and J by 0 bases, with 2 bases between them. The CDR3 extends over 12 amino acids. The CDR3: CAWSYSGNTIYF. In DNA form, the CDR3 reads TGTGCCTGGAGTTACTCTGGAAACACCATATATTTT.

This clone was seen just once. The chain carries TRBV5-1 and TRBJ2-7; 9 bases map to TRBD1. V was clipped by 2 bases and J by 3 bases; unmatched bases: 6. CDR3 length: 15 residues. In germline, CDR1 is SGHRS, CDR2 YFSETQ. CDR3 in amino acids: CASSLYRGRDYEQYF. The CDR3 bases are TGCGCCAGCAGCTTATACAGGGGGCGCGACTACGAGCAGTACTTC.

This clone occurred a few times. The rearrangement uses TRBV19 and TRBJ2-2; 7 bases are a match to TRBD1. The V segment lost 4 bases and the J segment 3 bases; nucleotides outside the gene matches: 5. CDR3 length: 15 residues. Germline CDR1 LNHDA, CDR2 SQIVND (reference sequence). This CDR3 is CASSTGQVYTGELFF. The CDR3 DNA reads TGTGCCAGTAGTACAGGACAGGTTTACACCGGGGAGCTGTTTTTT.

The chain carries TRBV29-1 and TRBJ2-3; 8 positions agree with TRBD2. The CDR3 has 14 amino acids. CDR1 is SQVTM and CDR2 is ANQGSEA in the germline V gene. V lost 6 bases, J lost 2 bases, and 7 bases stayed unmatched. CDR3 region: CSVDSGGNTDTQYF. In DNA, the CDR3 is TGCAGCGTCGACTCGGGGGGGAACACAGATACGCAGTATTTT.

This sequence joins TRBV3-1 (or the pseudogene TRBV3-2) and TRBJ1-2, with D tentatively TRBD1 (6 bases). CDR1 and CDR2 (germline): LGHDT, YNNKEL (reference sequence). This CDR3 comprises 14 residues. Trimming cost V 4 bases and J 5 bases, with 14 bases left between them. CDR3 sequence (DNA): TGTGCCAGCAGCCCACGAGGACAGAGATATGGCTACACCTTC. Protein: CASSPRGQRYGYTF.

The DNA for the CDR3 is TGCAGCGTGGTCACCGGGACAGGCGTCTCTGGAAACACCATATATTTT. Its protein product is CSVVTGTGVSGNTIYF. The chain couples TRBV29-1 to TRBJ1-3, with 8 nucleotides matching TRBD1. Germline CDR1 is SQVTM and CDR2 is ANQGSEA. CDR3 length equals 16 residues. V gave up 6 bases and J gave up 0 bases; unmatched junction bases: 10.

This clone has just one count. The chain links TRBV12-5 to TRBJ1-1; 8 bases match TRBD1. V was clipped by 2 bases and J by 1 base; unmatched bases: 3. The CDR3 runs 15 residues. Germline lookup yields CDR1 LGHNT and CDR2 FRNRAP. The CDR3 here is CASGLITGGNTEAFF. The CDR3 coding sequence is TGTGCTAGTGGTTTGATTACAGGGGGGAACACTGAAGCTTTCTTT.

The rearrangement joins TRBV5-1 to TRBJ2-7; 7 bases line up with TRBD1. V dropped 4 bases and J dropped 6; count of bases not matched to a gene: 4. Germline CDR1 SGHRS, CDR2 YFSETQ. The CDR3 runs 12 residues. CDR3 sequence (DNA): TGCGCCAGCAGCCAGACAGGGTCCGAGCAGTACTTC. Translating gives CASSQTGSEQYF. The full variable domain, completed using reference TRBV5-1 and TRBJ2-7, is KAGVTQTPRYLIKTRGQQVTLSCSPISGHRSVSWYQQTPGQGLQFLFEYFSETQRNKGNFPGRFSGRQFSNSRSEMNVSTLELGDSALYLCASSQTGSEQYFGPGTRLTVT.